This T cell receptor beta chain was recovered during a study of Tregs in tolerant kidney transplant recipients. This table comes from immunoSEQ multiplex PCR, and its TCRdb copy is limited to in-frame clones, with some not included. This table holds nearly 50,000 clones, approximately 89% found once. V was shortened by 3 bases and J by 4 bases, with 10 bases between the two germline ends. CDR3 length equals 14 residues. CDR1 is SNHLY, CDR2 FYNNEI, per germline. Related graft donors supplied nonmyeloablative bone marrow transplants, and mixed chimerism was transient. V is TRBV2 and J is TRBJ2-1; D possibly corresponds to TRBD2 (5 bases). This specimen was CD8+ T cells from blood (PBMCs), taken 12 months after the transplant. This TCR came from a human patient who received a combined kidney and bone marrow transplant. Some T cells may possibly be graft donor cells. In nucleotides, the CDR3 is TGTGCCAGCAGTGACACTAGAGCTTACAATGAGCAGTTCTTC. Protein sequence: CASSDTRAYNEQFF.